Listed here are 3 T cell receptor beta chains from one sample, sequenced in a study of blood T cell repertoires in COVID-19. Method: immunoSEQ multiplex PCR; TCRdb's copy keeps in-frame clones and lacks some. This sample has approximately 310,000 clones, with 85% found just once. Specimen: PBMCs or T cells enriched from blood (not recorded which). All receptors come from a woman aged 25 to 39 who had been exposed to COVID-19.

The chain joins TRBV5-1 to TRBJ1-3; 9 bases are a match to TRBD1. The V and J ends lost 0 bases and 0 bases, in that order; junction bases with no gene match: 13. CDR1 is SGHRS, CDR2 YFSETQ, per germline. The CDR3 sequence is 20 residues long. This CDR3 is CASSLGDRDTPKSSGNTIYF. In DNA, the CDR3 is TGCGCCAGCAGCTTGGGGGACAGGGACACACCTAAATCCTCTGGAAACACCATATATTTT.

CDR3 bases: TGTGCCAGCAGCTTGGTTATGAACACTGAAGCTTTCTTT. Translated, it gives CASSLVMNTEAFF. J is TRBJ1-1 and V is TRBV5-6; no reliable D call. The germline V gene has CDR1 SGHDT and CDR2 YYEEEE. Between the trimmed V and J ends, which lost 0 bases and 0 bases, there was a span of 3 bases. The CDR3 is made up of 13 amino acids.

V and J are TRBV2 and TRBJ2-7; 9 bases line up with TRBD1. The CDR3 runs to 13 residues. The V and J ends lost 6 bases and 7 bases, in that order; junction bases with no gene match: 7. Germline V gene data show CDR1 as SNHLY and CDR2 as FYNNEI. CDR3 sequence reads: CASSRRDRVEQYF. The CDR3 nucleotides are TGTGCCAGCAGCCGCCGGGACAGGGTTGAGCAGTACTTC.